The 29 T cell receptor beta chains below all came from one sample that was sequenced in a study of T-cell memory formation after mild COVID-19. From the 5' RACE reads, TCRdb called clonotypes with MiXCR, one entry per CDR3 protein. The sample includes over 450,000 distinct CDR3 sequences, approximately 20% of them seen just once. Material: PBMCs or a T cell subset sorted from them (not recorded which). The receptors shown here come from an adult woman who had mild COVID-19 (a few samples of this study predate the infection). Cell type and time point are not known.

Only a few counts were recorded for this clonotype. V is TRBV4-1 and J is TRBJ2-5; the match to TRBD2 covers 12 bases. CDR1 and CDR2 from the germline V gene are MGHRA and YSYEKL. With 0 bases clipped from V and 5 bases from J, the junction kept 7 bases outside the gene matches. CDR3 length: 17 amino acids. CDR3 in amino acids: CASSQEASGGAEETQYF. The CDR3 DNA reads TGCGCCAGCAGCCAAGAGGCTAGCGGGGGGGCCGAGGAGACCCAGTACTTC.

V usage is TRBV5-1 and J usage is TRBJ2-7; the match to TRBD1 covers 8 bases. Trimming took 4 bases from V and 2 from J; bases not matched to a gene: 8. The CDR3 sequence is 15 residues long. Germline V gene sequence: CDR1 SGHRS, CDR2 YFSETQ. The CDR3 here is CASSPAGTGPYEQYF. CDR3 sequence (DNA): TGCGCCAGCAGCCCCGCCGGGACAGGCCCCTACGAGCAGTACTTC.

This chain connects TRBV9 to TRBJ2-7, with D tentatively TRBD1 (5 bases). Germline CDR1 reads SGDLS; CDR2 reads YYNGEE. Trimming cost V 4 bases and J 9 bases, with 20 bases left between them. This CDR3 has 14 residues. Here the CDR3 reads CASSPGLGVLAQYF. Written as DNA, the CDR3 is TGTGCCAGCAGCCCAGGGTTAGGGGTATTGGCGCAGTACTTC. Together with reference TRBV9 and TRBJ2-7, the CDR3 gives the full variable domain: DSGVTQTPKHLITATGQRVTLRCSPRSGDLSVYWYQQSLDQGLQFLIQYYNGEERAKGNILERFSAQQFPDLHSELNLSSLELGDSALYFCASSPGLGVLAQYFGPGTRLTVT.

This clonotype was detected a few times. This chain uses TRBV9 with TRBJ2-3, with no clear D. Germline assignment: CDR1 SGDLS and CDR2 YYNGEE. This CDR3 is built from 13 residues. Deletions cut 3 bases from V and 3 bases from J, with 8 bases between. The CDR3 loop reads CASSAVYTDTQYF. The CDR3 DNA sequence: TGTGCCAGCAGCGCCGTTTATACAGATACGCAGTATTTT.

This clonotype came up once. V usage is TRBV15 and J usage is TRBJ1-1; the D is unclear. The germline V and J ends were trimmed by 1 base and 8 bases, with 11 bases remaining between them. Germline V gives CDR1 LNHNV, CDR2 YYDKDF (reference sequence). CDR3 length equals 13 residues. CDR3 bases: TGTGCCACCAGCAGAGTGTCAGGCGGGGAAGCTTTCTTT. Translated, it gives CATSRVSGGEAFF.

In DNA, the CDR3 is TGTGCCACCAGTGATTTCGGTGAGCAGTTCTTC. It is translated as CATSDFGEQFF. The chain is built from TRBV24-1 and TRBJ2-1; D is ambiguous. In germline, CDR1 is KGHDR, CDR2 SFDVKD. CDR3 length equals 11 residues. The V end was cut by 1 base, the J end by 9 bases, with 3 bases between.

This clonotype was detected only a few times. The rearrangement uses TRBV15 and TRBJ1-3; D is unclear. The V gene's germline CDR1 is LNHNV and CDR2 YYDKDF (reference sequence). V lost 8 bases and J 4 bases, leaving 18 bases between the germline ends. The CDR3 sequence is 15 residues long. The CDR3 bases are TGTGCCACCCGTGGCGCAGCCCACGTCGGAAACACCATATATTTT. This gives the protein CATRGAAHVGNTIYF. The variable domain in full, with the rest retrieved from reference TRBV15 and TRBJ1-3, is DAMVIQNPRYQVTQFGKPVTLSCSQTLNHNVMYWYQQKSSQAPKLLFHYYDKDFNNEADTPDNFQSRRPNTSFCFLDIRSPGLGDTAMYLCATRGAAHVGNTIYFGEGSWLTVV.

The chain carries TRBV6-1 and TRBJ1-5; tentative D call: TRBD1 (5 bases). Germline CDR1 and CDR2: MNHNS and SASEGT. The CDR3 sequence is 17 residues long. Trimming shortened V by 2 bases and J by 1 base, and 15 bases separated the two germline ends. The CDR3 protein is CASSELVGQGSNQPQHF. DNA for the CDR3: TGTGCCAGCAGTGAACTAGTGGGGCAAGGGAGCAATCAGCCCCAGCATTTT.

There are a few counts of this clonotype. The rearrangement joins TRBV30 to TRBJ2-2, with 7 bases that match TRBD1. CDR1 and CDR2 from the germline V gene are GTSNPN and SVGIG (reference sequence). The V gene end was trimmed by 7 bases and the J gene end by 0 bases; junction bases not matched to a gene: 2. This CDR3 is 13 amino acids long. As DNA, the CDR3 is TGTGCCTCGGGACAGACGAACACCGGGGAGCTGTTTTTT. It is translated as CASGQTNTGELFF.

This clonotype was found a few times. The rearrangement joins TRBV11-3 to TRBJ2-1; D might be TRBD1 (8 bases). The germline V gene encodes CDR1 SGHNT and CDR2 YENEEA. Trimming took off 5 bases at V and 6 bases at J, with 17 bases between the two ends. The CDR3 has 15 residues. CDR3: CASSLATGGVNEQFF. CDR3 coding DNA: TGTGCCAGCAGCCTGGCCACAGGGGGGGTCAATGAGCAGTTCTTC.

This clonotype was observed at least ten times. The rearrangement uses TRBV12-3 or TRBV12-4 and TRBJ2-5; unclear D gene. CDR3 size: 12 residues. V was cut by 6 bases and J by 5 bases, with 10 bases left in between. The CDR3 region has the DNA TGTGCCAGCAGCCCCGTTCGCGAGACCCAGTACTTC. It translates to CASSPVRETQYF.

V usage is TRBV5-1 and J usage is TRBJ1-2; 8 positions agree with TRBD1. V was clipped by 4 bases and J by 7 bases; unmatched bases: 9. The germline CDR1 and CDR2 sequences are SGHRS and YFSETQ. CDR3 size: 14 residues. In DNA, the CDR3 is TGCGCCAGCAGCGCGGGGACAGGCCACCGTGGCTACACCTTC. Translating it yields CASSAGTGHRGYTF.

This sequence joins TRBV20-1 and TRBJ2-2; no definite D call. The V end lost 0 bases, the J end lost 5 bases, and 10 bases lay between the germline ends. The V gene's germline CDR1 is DFQATT and CDR2 SNEGSKA (reference sequence). CDR3 length equals 14 residues. Here the CDR3 DNA reads TGCAGTGCTAGAGAGGCCTATTGGACCGGGGAGCTGTTTTTT. Its translation is CSAREAYWTGELFF.

This clonotype was seen only a few times. The chain joins TRBV30 to TRBJ1-2; D gene unclear. The germline CDR1 and CDR2 sequences are GTSNPN and SVGIG (reference sequence). Trimming stripped 3 bases from V and 4 bases from J, with 18 bases between. The CDR3 runs 15 residues. CDR3 nucleotide sequence: TGTGCCTGGAGCCGGCTAGGTAGGAGAGTCTATGGCTACACCTTC. It yields the protein CAWSRLGRRVYGYTF. The full variable domain, completed using reference TRBV30 and TRBJ1-2, is SQTIHQWPATLVQPVGSPLSLECTVEGTSNPNLYWYRQAAGRGLQLLFYSVGIGQISSEVPQNLSASRPQDRQFILSSKKLLLSDSGFYLCAWSRLGRRVYGYTFGSGTRLTVV.

This clonotype was picked up a small number of times. The CDR3 loop is CASSLGWDSYNEQFF. DNA for the CDR3: TGCGCCAGCAGCTTGGGATGGGACTCCTACAATGAGCAGTTCTTC. The genes are TRBV5-1 and TRBJ2-1, with no clear D. V lost 0 bases to trimming and J lost 0 bases, with 7 bases between them. Germline-derived CDR1 and CDR2 are SGHRS and YFSETQ. The CDR3 consists of 15 residues.

The J gene is TRBJ2-1, the V gene TRBV20-1; TRBD2 matches 8 bases. Germline V CDR1 and CDR2: DFQATT, SNEGSKA (reference sequence). The CDR3 length is 13 residues. The ends lost 8 bases at V and 5 bases at J; junction bases unmatched: 8. The CDR3 DNA reads as TGCAGTACTACTAGCGGCTTCGACAATGAGCAGTTCTTC. This sequence encodes CSTTSGFDNEQFF.

The sample holds a few counts of this clonotype. The chain employs TRBV18 and TRBJ2-2; D perhaps matches TRBD2 (7 bases). CDR3 size: 15 residues. Germline CDR1 is KGHSH and CDR2 is LQKENI. Trimming took 1 base from V and 5 from J, leaving 11 bases between them. The CDR3: CASSPRGGRTGELFF. DNA for the CDR3: TGTGCCAGCTCACCACGGGGGGGCCGGACCGGGGAGCTGTTTTTT.

The chain couples TRBV7-2 to TRBJ2-7; 7 bases align to TRBD1. The CDR3 is made up of 16 amino acids. The germline V gene has CDR1 SGHTA and CDR2 FQGNSA. Losses at the gene ends were 1 base for V and 1 base for J; bases not matched to a gene: 7. CDR3 coding DNA: TGTGCCAGCAGCTTAGATTGGGACAGTCCTTCCTACGAGCAGTACTTC. This gives the protein CASSLDWDSPSYEQYF.

This clonotype was observed a handful of times. This rearrangement joins TRBV29-1 to TRBJ2-5; D gene uncertain. Trimming removed 1 base from V and 4 bases from J, with 10 bases in between. The CDR3 is made up of 13 amino acids. CDR1 is SQVTM, CDR2 ANQGSEA, per germline. CDR3 bases: TGCAGCGTTGAAGGCAGGCGGAGAGAGACCCAGTACTTC. This sequence encodes CSVEGRRRETQYF.

The chain carries TRBV12-3 or TRBV12-4 and TRBJ1-2, with a weak D call TRBD1 (5 bases). The length of the CDR3 is 12 residues. The V end was cut by 3 bases, the J end by 5 bases, with 7 bases between. The CDR3 region is CASSFGAYGYTF. The CDR3 DNA reads TGTGCCAGCAGTTTTGGGGCATATGGCTACACCTTC.

The gene calls are TRBV12-3 or TRBV12-4 and TRBJ2-1; no clear D. Trimming shortened V by 7 bases and J by 3 bases, and 10 bases separated the two germline ends. CDR3 size: 13 residues. CDR3 sequence (DNA): TGTGCCAGCACCGAGCGTGGCTACAATGAGCAGTTCTTC. Translating it yields CASTERGYNEQFF.

This chain uses TRBV13 with TRBJ1-1, with D unclear. The CDR3 sequence is 14 residues long. Germline CDR1 and CDR2: PRHDT and FYEKMQ (reference sequence). V lost 5 bases, J lost 7 bases, and 17 bases lay in between. CDR3 amino acids: CASSGRGVDGEAFF. As DNA, the CDR3 is TGTGCCAGCAGCGGCCGCGGGGTTGACGGTGAAGCTTTCTTT. Complete variable domain (other parts from reference TRBV13 and TRBJ1-1): AAGVIQSPRHLIKEKRETATLKCYPIPRHDTVYWYQQGPGQDPQFLISFYEKMQSDKGSIPDRFSAQQFSDYHSELNMSSLELGDSALYFCASSGRGVDGEAFFGQGTRLTVV.

The table lists this clonotype with many counts. The CDR3 DNA reads as TGTGCCATCAGTGACGCCGGACTCGCGAACCACTATGGCTACACCTTC. Translated: CAISDAGLANHYGYTF. This chain uses TRBV10-3 with TRBJ1-2; D unresolved. This CDR3 contains 16 residues. Trimming took 3 bases from V and 3 from J, leaving 17 bases between them. Germline CDR1 ENHRY, CDR2 SYGVKD.

The rearrangement links TRBV7-9 to TRBJ2-7; 7 bases fit TRBD1. CDR1 and CDR2 from the germline V gene are SEHNR and FQNEAQ (reference sequence). Unmatched junction bases numbered 5, after V lost 4 bases and J lost 2 bases. The CDR3 spans 14 residues. The CDR3, as DNA: TGTGCCAGCAGCTACACGGGACAGCCCTACGAGCAGTACTTC. Translation gives CASSYTGQPYEQYF. Supplemented by reference TRBV7-9 and TRBJ2-7, the full variable domain reads DTGVSQNPRHKITKRGQNVTFRCDPISEHNRLYWYRQTLGQGPEFLTYFQNEAQLEKSRLLSDRFSAERPKGSFSTLEIQRTEQGDSAMYLCASSYTGQPYEQYFGPGTRLTVT.

This clonotype was counted only a few times. The rearrangement uses TRBV13 and TRBJ2-7; 9 positions agree with TRBD1. Germline V CDR1 and CDR2: PRHDT, FYEKMQ (reference sequence). Germline trimming cut 6 bases from V and 2 bases from J; bases unmatched to any gene: 8. The CDR3 spans 15 residues. DNA of the CDR3: TGTGCCAGCAGAACGGGACAGGGTTTCCCCTACGAGCAGTACTTC. Translating it yields CASRTGQGFPYEQYF.

J is TRBJ2-6 and V is TRBV7-9; D gene ambiguous. Germline assignment: CDR1 SEHNR and CDR2 FQNEAQ (reference sequence). V was shortened by 1 base and J by 0 bases, with 13 bases between the two germline ends. CDR3 length equals 18 residues. CDR3 DNA sequence: TGTGCCAGCAGCTTAGTTAAGGGTACCCTCTCTGGGGCCAACGTCCTGACTTTC. Its translation: CASSLVKGTLSGANVLTF.

The rearrangement uses TRBV7-9 and TRBJ1-3, with a possible D match to TRBD1 (5 bases). Trimming shortened V by 0 bases and J by 0 bases, and 6 bases separated the two germline ends. This CDR3 has 15 residues. Germline V lookup: CDR1 SEHNR, CDR2 FQNEAQ (reference sequence). The CDR3 loop is CASSLAGTSGNTIYF. The CDR3 DNA sequence: TGTGCCAGCAGCTTAGCAGGGACCTCTGGAAACACCATATATTTT.

The CDR3 nucleotides are TGTGCCAGCAGCTTTTCCGGGAGCGGGAATGGGGCCCAGTACTTC. Protein: CASSFSGSGNGAQYF. The chain is built from TRBV7-9 and TRBJ2-5, with 7 bases matching TRBD2. The CDR3 is made up of 15 amino acids. V was clipped by 3 bases and J by 9 bases; unmatched bases: 13. The germline CDR1 and CDR2 sequences are SEHNR and FQNEAQ (reference sequence).

There are a few counts of this clonotype. The J gene is TRBJ2-1, the V gene TRBV18, with 7 bases lining up with TRBD2. The CDR3 contains 12 residues. Germline CDR1 KGHSH, CDR2 LQKENI. V dropped 6 bases and J dropped 9; count of bases not matched to a gene: 5. The CDR3 DNA reads TGTGCCAGCTCCCAAACTAGCGCTGAGCAGTTCTTC. It encodes CASSQTSAEQFF. Together with reference TRBV18 and TRBJ2-1, the CDR3 gives the full variable domain: NAGVMQNPRHLVRRRGQEARLRCSPMKGHSHVYWYRQLPEEGLKFMVYLQKENIIDESGMPKERFSAEFPKEGPSILRIQQVVRGDSAAYFCASSQTSAEQFFGPGTRLTVL.